One and the same sample provided the 11 T cell receptor beta chains below, sequenced in a study of T-cell reconstitution after alpha-beta-depleted transplantation in children. The authors prepared the TCRbeta library with unique molecular identifiers. TCRdb re-called the PCR reads through MiXCR, storing one row per CDR3 protein. The table has 490,000 or so distinct CDR3 sequences, roughly a tenth seen once; the top ten hold 2% to 2.5%. The material sequenced was PBMCs, taken before TCRalphabeta/CD19-depleted stem cell transplant. The receptors stem from a child aged 2 to 9 with inherited bone marrow failure, due to receive a stem cell transplant.

This clonotype has a count of ten or more. The chain combines TRBV27 with TRBJ2-1; D may be TRBD1 (6 bases). The length of the CDR3 is 13 residues. Germline V gives CDR1 MNHEY, CDR2 SMNVEV (reference sequence). The V gene lost 5 bases and the J gene lost 7 bases, with 12 bases spanning the gap. The CDR3 loop reads CASSPWGRNEQFF. CDR3 DNA: TGTGCCAGCAGTCCATGGGGGCGTAATGAGCAGTTCTTC.

This clonotype was found many times. The chain carries TRBV5-8 and TRBJ2-3; 10 positions agree with TRBD2. CDR1 SGHTS and CDR2 YDEGEE come from the germline V gene. Trimming removed 2 bases from V and 6 bases from J; junction bases left unmatched: 12. This CDR3 is built from 17 residues. The CDR3 reads CASSLLGGLAAPDTQYF. The CDR3, as DNA: TGTGCCAGCAGCTTATTAGGAGGACTAGCGGCCCCGGATACGCAGTATTTT.

This clonotype has ten or more counts. This chain uses TRBV10-3 with TRBJ2-1; D possibly corresponds to TRBD1 (5 bases). Trimming shortened V by 2 bases and J by 4 bases, and 9 bases separated the two germline ends. This CDR3 contains 14 residues. CDR1 and CDR2 from the germline V gene are ENHRY and SYGVKD. The CDR3 region is CAISEDSLYNEQFF. The CDR3 DNA reads as TGTGCCATCAGTGAGGACAGCCTGTACAATGAGCAGTTCTTC.

This clonotype has ten or more counts. The V call is TRBV28, the J call TRBJ1-1; TRBD1 agrees at 8 bases. The CDR3 loop spans 13 amino acids. The J segment lost 6 bases and the V segment lost 3 bases, leaving 3 bases of the junction unmatched. Per the germline V gene, CDR1 is MDHEN and CDR2 is SYDVKM. The CDR3 spells CASSFTGGAEAFF. The CDR3 nucleotides are TGTGCCAGCAGTTTTACAGGGGGGGCTGAAGCTTTCTTT.

In this sample, this clonotype turned up many times. The chain carries TRBV6-5 and TRBJ2-1, with TRBD2 as a possible D gene (5 bases). Germline loops: CDR1 MNHEY, CDR2 SVGAGI. Trimming took 1 base from V and 9 from J, leaving 13 bases between them. The CDR3 is made up of 14 amino acids. Here the CDR3 reads CASSYLEGVGEQFF. CDR3 nucleotides: TGTGCCAGCAGTTACTTAGAGGGAGTGGGTGAGCAGTTCTTC.

This clonotype has ten or more counts. The genes are TRBV6-5 and TRBJ2-7; TRBD1 might be the D (5 bases). Trimming shortened V by 7 bases and J by 2 bases, and 9 bases separated the two germline ends. The germline gives CDR1 MNHEY, CDR2 SVGAGI. This CDR3 is 12 amino acids long. Written as DNA, the CDR3 is TGTGCCAGCACAGACAGAACCTACGAGCAGTACTTC. Its translation: CASTDRTYEQYF.

Many counts were recorded for this clonotype. The chain has TRBV7-6 and TRBJ2-2; D unresolved. The germline V and J ends were trimmed by 4 bases and 6 bases, with 18 bases remaining between them. Germline CDR1 SGHVS, CDR2 FNYEAQ. The CDR3 totals 16 residues. The CDR3 sequence: CASSYQHPGRAGELFF. DNA for the CDR3: TGTGCCAGCAGCTATCAGCACCCAGGACGCGCCGGGGAGCTGTTTTTT.

This clonotype was recorded at least ten times. The chain recombines TRBV29-1 with TRBJ2-1; 11 positions match TRBD2. From germline, CDR1 is SQVTM and CDR2 ANQGSEA. J lost 5 bases, V lost 1 base, and 4 bases had no gene match. The CDR3 has 15 amino acids. CDR3 nucleotide sequence: TGCAGCGTTGAAGGGGGGACTAGCGGACACAATGAGCAGTTCTTC. Protein sequence: CSVEGGTSGHNEQFF.

This clonotype has ten or more counts. This chain connects TRBV7-2 to TRBJ2-7, with TRBD2 matching over 7 bases. The trim removed 1 base at V and 7 bases at J, leaving 7 bases unmatched. This CDR3 contains 14 residues. Germline values: CDR1 SGHTA, CDR2 FQGNSA. The CDR3, as DNA: TGTGCCAGCAGCTTAGGGGAGGGGTTAAGAGAGCAGTACTTC. It yields the protein CASSLGEGLREQYF.

This clonotype occurred many times. The V call is TRBV29-1, the J call TRBJ2-7; D remains unclear. Trimming cost V 0 bases and J 6 bases, with 12 bases left between them. The CDR3 is 13 amino acids. Germline CDR1 SQVTM, CDR2 ANQGSEA. CDR3 sequence reads: CSVEEWAGTEQYF. CDR3 in DNA: TGCAGCGTTGAAGAGTGGGCAGGCACCGAGCAGTACTTC.

This clonotype was seen many times. The chain is built from TRBV5-1 and TRBJ2-5; the D gene is possibly TRBD2 (6 bases). V was pared by 0 bases and J by 0 bases, with 12 bases between. Germline-derived CDR1 and CDR2 are SGHRS and YFSETQ. The CDR3 sequence is 16 residues long. DNA of the CDR3: TGCGCCAGCAGCTTGGACGGGGACTTGTACCAAGAGACCCAGTACTTC. It encodes CASSLDGDLYQETQYF. Full variable domain (remainder filled in from reference TRBV5-1 and TRBJ2-5): KAGVTQTPRYLIKTRGQQVTLSCSPISGHRSVSWYQQTPGQGLQFLFEYFSETQRNKGNFPGRFSGRQFSNSRSEMNVSTLELGDSALYLCASSLDGDLYQETQYFGPGTRLLVL.